The entry that follows covers one T cell receptor (beta chain) sequence. The antigen is undetermined. This specimen belongs to a study of blood T cells in healthy people across ages. Study-wide results and limits: It was the long-lived donors that had more naive CD4+ cells and higher diversity than aged donors.

A J-beta primer mix and a sample-barcoded 5' primer were used in a second PCR of roughly 6 to 12 cycles. Each cDNA molecule was tagged by a template-switch adaptor that had 12 random nucleotides. One entry per CDR3 protein results from TCRdb running MiXCR on the 5' RACE reads. The sample includes about 500,000 distinct CDR3 sequences, 24% of them seen just once. The same data also went into a second study, on T cells of mothers and their children. In that study: In this cohort, donors were a few healthy Caucasian mothers plus their six children.

This sequence originates from a boy younger than 18 in good health. Sequencing was performed on blood.

CDR3 nucleotides: TGCAGTGCAGGGAGGATAGGACTAGCGGGAGGTAGCTCCTACGAGCAGTACTTC. The encoded protein is CSAGRIGLAGGSSYEQYF. The rearrangement links TRBV20-1 to TRBJ2-5, with TRBD2 identical over 14 bases. The J call is uncertain, as TRBJ2-7 better fits the DNA end. CDR3 length equals 18 residues. Germline V gene sequence: CDR1 DFQATT, CDR2 SNEGSKA (reference sequence).